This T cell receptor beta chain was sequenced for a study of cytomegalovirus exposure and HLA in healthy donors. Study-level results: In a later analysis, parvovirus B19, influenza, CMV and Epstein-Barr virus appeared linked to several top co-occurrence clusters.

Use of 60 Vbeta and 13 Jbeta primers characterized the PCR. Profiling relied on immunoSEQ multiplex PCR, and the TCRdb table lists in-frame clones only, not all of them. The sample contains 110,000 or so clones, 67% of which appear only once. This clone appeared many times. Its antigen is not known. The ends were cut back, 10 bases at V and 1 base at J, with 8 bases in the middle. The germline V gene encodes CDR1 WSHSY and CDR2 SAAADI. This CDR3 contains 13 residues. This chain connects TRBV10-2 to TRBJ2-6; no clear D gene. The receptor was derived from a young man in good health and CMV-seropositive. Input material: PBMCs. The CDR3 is CAIFISGANVLTF. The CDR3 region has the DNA TGCGCCATTTTTATTTCTGGGGCCAACGTCCTGACTTTC.